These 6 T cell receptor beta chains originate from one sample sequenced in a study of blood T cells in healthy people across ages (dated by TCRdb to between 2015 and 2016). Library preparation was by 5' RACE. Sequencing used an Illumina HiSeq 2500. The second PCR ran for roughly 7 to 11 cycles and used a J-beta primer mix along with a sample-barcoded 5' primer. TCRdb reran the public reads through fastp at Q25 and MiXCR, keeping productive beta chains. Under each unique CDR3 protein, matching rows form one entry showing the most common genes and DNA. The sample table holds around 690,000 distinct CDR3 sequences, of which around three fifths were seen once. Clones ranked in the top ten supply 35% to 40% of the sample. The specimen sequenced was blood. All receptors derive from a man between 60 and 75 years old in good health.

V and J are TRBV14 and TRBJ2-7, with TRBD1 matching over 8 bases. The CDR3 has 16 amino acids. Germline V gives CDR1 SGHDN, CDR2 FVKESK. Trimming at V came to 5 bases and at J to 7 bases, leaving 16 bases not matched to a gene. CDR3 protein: CASSYNRGAAYNEQYF. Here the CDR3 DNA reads TGTGCCAGCAGCTATAACAGGGGGGCGGCCTACAATGAGCAGTACTTC.

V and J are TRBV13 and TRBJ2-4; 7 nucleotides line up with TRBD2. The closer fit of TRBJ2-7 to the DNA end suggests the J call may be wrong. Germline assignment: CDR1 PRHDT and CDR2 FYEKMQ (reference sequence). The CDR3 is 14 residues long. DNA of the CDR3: TGTGCCAGCAGCTTACGGGGGGAAGGCGACGAGCAGTACTTC. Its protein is CASSLRGEGDEQYF.

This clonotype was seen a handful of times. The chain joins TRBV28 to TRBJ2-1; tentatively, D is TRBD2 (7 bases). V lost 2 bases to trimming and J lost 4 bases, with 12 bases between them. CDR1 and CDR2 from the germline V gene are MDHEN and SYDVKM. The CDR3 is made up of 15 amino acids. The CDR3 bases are TGTGCCAGCAGTTTACGGGGGGCGGGGTACAATGAGCAGTTCTTC. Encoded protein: CASSLRGAGYNEQFF.

CDR3 coding DNA: TGTGCCAGCAGGGTCAGCTCCTACAATGAGCAGTTCTTC. This sequence encodes CASRVSSYNEQFF. The V call is TRBV2, the J call TRBJ2-1, with D unresolved. The V end lost 6 bases, the J end lost 0 bases, and 6 bases lay between the germline ends. This CDR3 has 13 residues. Germline values: CDR1 SNHLY, CDR2 FYNNEI.

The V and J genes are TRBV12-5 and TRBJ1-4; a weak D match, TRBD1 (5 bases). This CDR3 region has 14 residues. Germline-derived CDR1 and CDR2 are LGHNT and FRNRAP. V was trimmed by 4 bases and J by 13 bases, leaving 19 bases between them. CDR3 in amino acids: CASGSRQLGGRLFF. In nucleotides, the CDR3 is TGTGCTAGTGGTTCACGACAGTTGGGGGGACGACTGTTTTTT.

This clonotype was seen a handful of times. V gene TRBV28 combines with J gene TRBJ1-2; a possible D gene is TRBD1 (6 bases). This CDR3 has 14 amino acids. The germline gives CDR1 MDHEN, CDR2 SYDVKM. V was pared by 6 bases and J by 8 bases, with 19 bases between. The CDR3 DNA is TGTGCCAGCAGAAAAGGGGGGACCCAACGGGGCTACACCTTC. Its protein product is CASRKGGTQRGYTF.